The clone carrying this TCR beta chain was counted only a few times. Time point denoted: newly diagnosed GD, antithyroid drugs for less than 3 months. PBMCs provided the RNA from which the TCR library was made. This entry comes from a study of regulatory T cells in long-lasting Graves disease. The CDR3 runs to 16 residues. Germline CDR1 and CDR2: SGHTS and YDEGEE. V lost 4 bases, J lost 8 bases, and 9 bases stayed unmatched. Through Arm-PCR of CDR3 regions and iRepertoire HTBI primers, TCR beta libraries were built. TCRdb reprocessed the multiplex PCR reads via MiXCR and lists one record per CDR3 protein. The table records about 460,000 distinct CDR3 sequences, less than 15% of them present only once. This sample also appeared in a second study, on T cells in Graves' hyperthyroidism and ophthalmopathy. That study reports: Researchers ran a first-round RT-PCR on the TCR CDR3 using the HTBI primer set.

The sample was peripheral blood mononuclear cells (PBMCs), taken at new diagnosis, from a patient treated with antithyroid drugs. This sequence joins TRBV5-8 and TRBJ2-1; 13 bases are shared with TRBD2. The TCR originated in a woman between 50 and 59 years old with Graves disease. CDR3 amino acids: CASSPNYGLAGDEQFF. The CDR3 DNA sequence: TGTGCCAGCAGCCCAAACTATGGACTAGCGGGAGATGAGCAGTTCTTC.